This is a list of T cell receptor beta chains from one sample in a study of blood T cell repertoires in COVID-19. The data were produced by immunoSEQ multiplex PCR, yet TCRdb's version contains in-frame clones alone and is incomplete. The repertoire consists of about 150,000 clones, with approximately 84% occurring once and the leading ten covering less than 4%. The specimen sequenced was PBMCs or T cells enriched from blood (not recorded which). Receptors were obtained from a woman aged 45-59 years with acute COVID-19. Both conserved end residues are trimmed from each CDR3.

TRBV5-1,TRBJ2-3,ASSPGQGRTDTQY
TRBV19,TRBJ2-1,ASSIHLRQGPLNEQF
TRBV3-1/TRBV3-2,TRBJ2-5,ASSQGAGQETQY
TRBV5-4,TRBJ2-3,ASSLNGLAVGTDTQY
TRBV3-1/TRBV3-2,TRBJ1-1,ASSLQVVTEAF
TRBV19,TRBJ2-5,ASGPTSGSWTQY
TRBV11-3,TRBJ1-1,ASSLAVGQGAEAF
TRBV7-8,TRBJ2-7,ASSLSSGDAY
TRBV3-1/TRBV3-2,TRBJ2-2,ASIRQEGGTGELF
TRBV11-2,TRBJ2-7,ASSLGGSVGEQY
TRBV14,TRBJ1-2,ASSPLSVGSKYGYT
TRBV24-1,TRBJ1-2,ATSDPSWEYGYT
TRBV27,TRBJ2-5,AISSGIGETQY
TRBV20-1,TRBJ2-2,SASRTSGGDTGELF
TRBV10-3,TRBJ1-4,AISEEGARKANEKLF
TRBV21-1,TRBJ2-2,ASSKGEGAPTLTGELF
TRBV12-5,TRBJ1-5,ASGLLTGDNQPQH
TRBV19,TRBJ2-6,ASSIRQSGANVLT
TRBV27,TRBJ2-2,ASNRQGGGGELF
TRBV19,TRBJ2-1,ASSFTSGNYNEQF
TRBV5-5,TRBJ2-4,ASSFSLGGMKAKNIQY
TRBV12-3/TRBV12-4,TRBJ1-2,ASTRDRGAHT
TRBV7-2,TRBJ1-1,ASRWTGRQHTEAF
TRBV28,TRBJ1-2,ASSSSGTPRTLYGYT
TRBV2,TRBJ1-2,ASSEPGGGYGYT
TRBV6-5,TRBJ1-6,ASGPSQGVNSPLH
TRBV6-5,TRBJ1-6,ASSYSHRGYSPLH
TRBV7-9,TRBJ2-1,ASSLTGTSDQF
TRBV19,TRBJ1-5,ASSIRDINQPQH
TRBV19,TRBJ1-5,ASGGQVSNQPQH
TRBV2,TRBJ2-7,ASSEGPPAYEQY
TRBV21-1,TRBJ1-2,ASSPGQEANYGYT
TRBV11-3,TRBJ2-4,ASSLDWDSLAKNIQY
TRBV6-4,TRBJ2-3,ASSDEGTDTQY
TRBV5-1,TRBJ2-1,ASSSPGLAGYNEQF
TRBV30,TRBJ2-7,AWSTRTSVSYEQY
TRBV7-9,TRBJ1-2,ASSSLGQQYGYT
TRBV7-3,TRBJ2-1,ASSLQGDTYNEQF
TRBV15,TRBJ2-5,ATSRMTGTEETQY
TRBV5-1,TRBJ2-1,ASSLQGGTDPPEQF
TRBV19,TRBJ2-7,ASSIMLAFPTEQY
TRBV15,TRBJ2-4,ATSRARVNRGTAKNIQY
TRBV29-1,TRBJ2-7,SVQLMGDEPGLAGFYEQY
TRBV11-1,TRBJ1-1,ASSLRQGLNTEAF
TRBV9,TRBJ1-1,ASSVGTGRTEAF
TRBV19,TRBJ2-7,ASSTTGTGAYEQY
TRBV5-8,TRBJ1-4,ASSLIQGSNEKLF
TRBV27,TRBJ2-3,ASSAGLAGGEGATQY
TRBV9,TRBJ2-7,ASSVDGRAFEQY
TRBV5-1,TRBJ1-1,ASSREGFTEAF
TRBV12-2,TRBJ2-1,ASRSRPGTGTIKVYNEQF
TRBV19,TRBJ2-1,ASRGGAGSYNEQF
TRBV4-2,TRBJ2-1,ASSQEGLDSQQF
TRBV30,TRBJ2-1,AWSFLAGAGNEQF
TRBV6-5,TRBJ1-2,ASSYSTGQGKNGYT
TRBV5-6,TRBJ1-1,ASTRPQGSTEAF
TRBV5-5,TRBJ2-7,ASSLRRQTGALYEQY